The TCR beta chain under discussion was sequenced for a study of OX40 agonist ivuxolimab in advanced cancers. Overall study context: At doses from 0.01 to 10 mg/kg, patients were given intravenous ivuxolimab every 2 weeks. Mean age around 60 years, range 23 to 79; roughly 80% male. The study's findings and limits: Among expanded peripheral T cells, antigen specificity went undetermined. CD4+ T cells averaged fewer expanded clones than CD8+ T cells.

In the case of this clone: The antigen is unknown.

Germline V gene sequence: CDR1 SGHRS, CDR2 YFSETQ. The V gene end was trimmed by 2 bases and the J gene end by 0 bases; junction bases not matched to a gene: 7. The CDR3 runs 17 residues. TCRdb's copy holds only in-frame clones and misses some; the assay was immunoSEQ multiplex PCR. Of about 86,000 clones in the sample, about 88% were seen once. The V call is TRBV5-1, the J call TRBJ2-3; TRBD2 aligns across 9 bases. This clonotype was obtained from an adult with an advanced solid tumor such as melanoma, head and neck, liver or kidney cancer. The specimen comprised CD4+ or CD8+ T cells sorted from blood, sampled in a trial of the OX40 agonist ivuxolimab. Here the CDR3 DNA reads TGCGCCAGCAGCTTAGCGGGAGGAGGTGGGAGCACAGATACGCAGTATTTT. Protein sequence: CASSLAGGGGSTDTQYF. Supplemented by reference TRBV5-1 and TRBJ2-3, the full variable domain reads KAGVTQTPRYLIKTRGQQVTLSCSPISGHRSVSWYQQTPGQGLQFLFEYFSETQRNKGNFPGRFSGRQFSNSRSEMNVSTLELGDSALYLCASSLAGGGGSTDTQYFGPGTRLTVL.